These T cell receptor beta chains were read from a single sample in a study of blood T cell repertoires in COVID-19. Method: immunoSEQ multiplex PCR; TCRdb's copy keeps in-frame clones and lacks some. The sample yields around 310,000 clones, around 92% seen once. Sequencing used PBMCs or T cells enriched from blood (not recorded which). The receptor set was obtained from a woman in her twenties or thirties who had recovered from COVID-19. Both conserved end residues are part of each CDR3. D genes are given only for firm matches. Clone size is not always given. Where it is, it says once, few, many or a class for expanded clones.

CDR3aa: CASSPAGGPLHF; CDR3nt: TGTGCCAGTAGTCCCGCCGGGGGACCCCTCCACTTT; abundance: NA; v_gene: TRBV19; j_gene: TRBJ1-6; d_gene: NA
CDR3aa: CASSLPRRTGTTGELFF; CDR3nt: TGTGCCAGCAGCCTCCCCCGAAGGACAGGGACCACCGGGGAGCTGTTTTTT; abundance: NA; v_gene: TRBV13; j_gene: TRBJ2-2; d_gene: TRBD1
CDR3aa: CASSTAPGSEQYF; CDR3nt: TGTGCCAGCAGCACAGCCCCCGGGAGCGAGCAGTACTTC; abundance: NA; v_gene: TRBV7-9; j_gene: TRBJ2-7; d_gene: NA
CDR3aa: CASSAVGGWAEAFF; CDR3nt: TGTGCCAGTAGTGCAGTAGGGGGATGGGCTGAAGCTTTCTTT; abundance: NA; v_gene: TRBV19; j_gene: TRBJ1-1; d_gene: NA
CDR3aa: CASTRTAYGYTF; CDR3nt: TGTGCCAGCACCCGGACAGCCTATGGCTACACCTTC; abundance: NA; v_gene: TRBV28; j_gene: TRBJ1-2; d_gene: NA
CDR3aa: CASSGQANTGELFF; CDR3nt: TGTGCCAGTAGCGGTCAGGCGAACACCGGGGAGCTGTTTTTT; abundance: NA; v_gene: TRBV19; j_gene: TRBJ2-2; d_gene: NA
CDR3aa: CASSDLNTEAFF; CDR3nt: TGTGCCAGCTCGGACTTGAACACTGAAGCTTTCTTT; abundance: NA; v_gene: TRBV12-3/TRBV12-4; j_gene: TRBJ1-1; d_gene: NA
CDR3aa: CAIMTGSGTEAFF; CDR3nt: TGTGCCATCATGACAGGGTCGGGAACTGAAGCTTTCTTT; abundance: NA; v_gene: TRBV27; j_gene: TRBJ1-1; d_gene: TRBD1
CDR3aa: CSVGLAANTGELFF; CDR3nt: TGCAGCGTTGGGCTAGCGGCCAACACCGGGGAGCTGTTTTTT; abundance: NA; v_gene: TRBV29-1; j_gene: TRBJ2-2; d_gene: TRBD2
CDR3aa: CASSLSRGVELTDTQYF; CDR3nt: TGTGCCAGCAGCTTGTCGCGGGGGGTCGAGCTCACAGATACGCAGTATTTT; abundance: NA; v_gene: TRBV5-4; j_gene: TRBJ2-3; d_gene: TRBD2
CDR3aa: CASRHTGEETQYF; CDR3nt: TGTGCCAGCAGGCACACAGGGGAAGAGACCCAGTACTTC; abundance: NA; v_gene: TRBV2; j_gene: TRBJ2-5; d_gene: TRBD1
CDR3aa: CASSDSVRAADTQYF; CDR3nt: TGTGCCAGCAGTGACTCGGTCAGGGCGGCAGATACGCAGTATTTT; abundance: few; v_gene: TRBV6-4; j_gene: TRBJ2-3; d_gene: NA
CDR3aa: CASSYERESRYEQYF; CDR3nt: TGTGCCAGCAGTTACGAGCGGGAGAGTAGGTACGAGCAGTACTTC; abundance: few; v_gene: TRBV6-5; j_gene: TRBJ2-7; d_gene: TRBD2
CDR3aa: CASSLVAAYEQYF; CDR3nt: TGTGCCAGCAGCTTAGTCGCGGCCTACGAGCAGTACTTC; abundance: NA; v_gene: TRBV7-9; j_gene: TRBJ2-7; d_gene: NA
CDR3aa: CASTRGGANVLTF; CDR3nt: TGTGCCAGCACTCGCGGTGGGGCCAACGTCCTGACTTTC; abundance: NA; v_gene: TRBV6-5; j_gene: TRBJ2-6; d_gene: NA
CDR3aa: CASSIGASWGNEQFF; CDR3nt: TGTGCCAGTAGTATAGGGGCTAGCTGGGGAAATGAGCAGTTCTTC; abundance: NA; v_gene: TRBV19; j_gene: TRBJ2-1; d_gene: NA
CDR3aa: CASSEAGATYGYTF; CDR3nt: TGTGCCAGCAGTGAAGCTGGGGCCACGTATGGCTACACCTTC; abundance: NA; v_gene: TRBV2; j_gene: TRBJ1-2; d_gene: NA
CDR3aa: CASGGTSNEQFF; CDR3nt: TGTGCTAGTGGTGGGACTTCCAATGAGCAGTTCTTC; abundance: once; v_gene: TRBV12-5; j_gene: TRBJ2-1; d_gene: NA
CDR3aa: CASSQLSGGFYEQYF; CDR3nt: TGTGCCAGCAGCCAATTAAGCGGGGGGTTTTACGAGCAGTACTTC; abundance: NA; v_gene: TRBV3-1/TRBV3-2; j_gene: TRBJ2-7; d_gene: TRBD2
CDR3aa: CASSIFSGMDTGELFF; CDR3nt: TGTGCCAGTAGTATTTTTAGCGGGATGGATACCGGGGAGCTGTTTTTT; abundance: NA; v_gene: TRBV19; j_gene: TRBJ2-2; d_gene: TRBD2
CDR3aa: CASTLGLAPYNEQFF; CDR3nt: TGTGCCAGCACACTAGGACTAGCCCCTTACAATGAGCAGTTCTTC; abundance: NA; v_gene: TRBV5-6; j_gene: TRBJ2-1; d_gene: TRBD2
CDR3aa: CASSLRAGADNEQFF; CDR3nt: TGTGCCAGCAGTTTAAGGGCAGGGGCCGACAATGAGCAGTTCTTC; abundance: NA; v_gene: TRBV28; j_gene: TRBJ2-1; d_gene: NA
CDR3aa: CASRRTGEAYNEQFF; CDR3nt: TGTGCCAGCAGACGGACAGGAGAGGCCTACAATGAGCAGTTCTTC; abundance: once; v_gene: TRBV4-2; j_gene: TRBJ2-1; d_gene: TRBD1
CDR3aa: CAYRESNQPQHF; CDR3nt: TGTGCCTACCGGGAGAGCAATCAGCCCCAGCATTTT; abundance: NA; v_gene: TRBV30; j_gene: TRBJ1-5; d_gene: NA
CDR3aa: CASSFLLRRTRSTDTQYF; CDR3nt: TGTGCCAGCAGCTTTTTACTACGGCGAACACGAAGCACAGATACGCAGTATTTT; abundance: NA; v_gene: TRBV7-9; j_gene: TRBJ2-3; d_gene: NA
CDR3aa: CASSYFRGTEAFF; CDR3nt: TGTGCCAGCAGTTACTTCCGAGGCACTGAAGCTTTCTTT; abundance: NA; v_gene: TRBV6-5; j_gene: TRBJ1-1; d_gene: NA